Reported below is one T cell receptor (beta chain). The sample belongs to a study of CD8 T cells in Susac syndrome. Reverse transcription of roughly 0.45 to 1 ug RNA was carried out with random hexamers. TCRdb reanalysed the immunoSEQ multiplex PCR reads using MiXCR and keeps one entry per CDR3 protein. The table includes 140,000 to 150,000 distinct CDR3 sequences, around 94% detected once. The CDR3 covers 15 residues. Looked up from germline, CDR1 is GTSNPN and CDR2 is SVGIG (reference sequence). V shed 2 bases and J shed 0 bases, with 12 bases lying between them. The sample taken for sequencing was CD4+ T cells from PBMCs. The TCR originated in a human donor in good health. The chain employs TRBV30 and TRBJ2-3, with a tentative D call TRBD1 (5 bases). In DNA, the CDR3 is TGTGCCTGGAGTCTTGGGGCGAGGAGCACAGATACGCAGTATTTT. It codes for CAWSLGARSTDTQYF.